A single sample gave rise to the 30 T cell receptor beta chains below, sequenced in a study of cytomegalovirus exposure and HLA in healthy donors. Amplification used 60 Vbeta primers and 13 Jbeta primers. TCRdb's copy holds only in-frame clones and misses some; the assay was immunoSEQ multiplex PCR. The sample contains around 71,000 clones, 55% to 75% of which appear only once. Input material: PBMCs. The receptors derive from a young man in good health and CMV-seropositive.

Regarding this clone: An end of the junction does not agree with germline; a read error may underlie this. The chain employs TRBV11-2 and TRBJ1-1; unclear D gene. This CDR3 spans 13 amino acids. Per the germline V gene, CDR1 is SGHAT and CDR2 is FQNNGV. For the CDR3, the DNA is TGTGCCAGCAGTTTTGACGGGAACACTGAAGCCTTCTTT. This codes for CASSFDGNTEAFF.

A few counts support this clone. The chain links TRBV19 to TRBJ2-4, with 12 nucleotides matching TRBD2. The CDR3 covers 16 residues. Per germline, CDR1 LNHDA and CDR2 SQIVND (reference sequence). The V gene end was trimmed by 6 bases and the J gene end by 0 bases; junction bases not matched to a gene: 3. CDR3 residues: CASRPGLAGAKNIQYF. The CDR3 nucleotides are TGTGCCAGTAGGCCGGGACTAGCGGGAGCCAAAAACATTCAGTACTTC.

The rearrangement uses TRBV5-1 and TRBJ2-6; D call uncertain. V was clipped by 4 bases and J by 2 bases, with 10 bases between them. The germline V gene has CDR1 SGHRS and CDR2 YFSETQ. This CDR3 contains 15 residues. In nucleotides, the CDR3 is TGCGCCAGCAGCGACCAGGAACCTGGGGCCAACGTCCTGACTTTC. It yields the protein CASSDQEPGANVLTF.

The V call is TRBV6-1, the J call TRBJ2-2; possibly TRBD1 for D (6 bases). Germline V gene data show CDR1 as MNHNS and CDR2 as SASEGT. V was trimmed by 3 bases and J by 6 bases, leaving 11 bases between them. The CDR3 has 14 amino acids. This CDR3 is CASSDNRVPGELFF. In DNA, the CDR3 is TGTGCCAGCAGTGATAACAGGGTTCCCGGGGAGCTGTTTTTT.

The chain couples TRBV6-5 to TRBJ1-1; 9 bases align to TRBD1. This CDR3 region has 16 residues. The V segment lost 3 bases and the J segment 3 bases; nucleotides outside the gene matches: 8. Looked up from germline, CDR1 is MNHEY and CDR2 is SVGAGI. The DNA for the CDR3 is TGTGCCAGCAGTTATCCGGGACAGGGATCGCACACTGAAGCTTTCTTT. This codes for CASSYPGQGSHTEAFF.

The chain recombines TRBV6-4 with TRBJ2-1; 9 nucleotides match TRBD1. Germline CDR1 is MRHNA and CDR2 is SNTAGT. After removal of 2 bases from V and 7 bases from J, the junction contained 6 bases not matched to a gene. CDR3 size: 15 residues. CDR3: CASSDGDREYNEQFF. The CDR3 DNA reads as TGTGCCAGCAGTGACGGGGACAGGGAATATAATGAGCAGTTCTTC.

This clone was observed a few times. The chain is built from TRBV13 and TRBJ2-1; 7 bases are shared with TRBD1. Losses at the gene ends were 3 bases for V and 4 bases for J; bases not matched to a gene: 6. From germline, CDR1 is PRHDT and CDR2 FYEKMQ (reference sequence). The CDR3 spans 15 residues. This CDR3 reads CASSFRDRTYNEQFF. CDR3 DNA: TGTGCCAGCAGCTTCCGGGACAGAACATACAATGAGCAGTTCTTC.

In this sample, this clone turned up once. The rearrangement uses TRBV15 and TRBJ2-7, with TRBD1 as a possible D gene (6 bases). The CDR3 spans 15 residues. V was shortened by 0 bases and J by 6 bases, with 15 bases between the two germline ends. CDR1 is LNHNV and CDR2 is YYDKDF in the germline V gene (reference sequence). CDR3 bases: TGTGCCACCAGCAGAGATAAGGGGACACCTTTCGAGCAGTACTTC. It encodes CATSRDKGTPFEQYF.

This clone was counted once. The V gene is TRBV19, the J gene TRBJ1-2; a weak D match, TRBD1 (6 bases). V dropped 3 bases and J dropped 4 bases, with 18 bases sitting between them. From germline, CDR1 is LNHDA and CDR2 SQIVND (reference sequence). This CDR3 contains 16 residues. The CDR3 DNA reads TGTGCCAGTAGTATGGGACATAGAAGTACCTTCTATGGCTACACCTTC. Its translation: CASSMGHRSTFYGYTF.

The V gene is TRBV5-4, the J gene TRBJ2-5; 11 bases align to TRBD2. V shed 0 bases, J shed 2 bases, and the junction held 0 bases outside the gene matches. The CDR3 extends over 15 amino acids. The germline gives CDR1 SGHNT, CDR2 YYREEE (reference sequence). CDR3 loop: CASSLGLAGQETQYF. The CDR3 DNA follows: TGTGCCAGCAGCTTGGGACTAGCGGGACAAGAGACCCAGTACTTC.

The chain is built from TRBV7-6 and TRBJ1-2, with 7 bases identical to TRBD1. CDR1 SGHVS and CDR2 FNYEAQ come from the germline V gene. J lost 6 bases, V lost 4 bases, and 8 bases had no gene match. CDR3 length: 14 residues. Here the CDR3 reads CASSSGGFLDGYTF. In nucleotides, the CDR3 is TGTGCCAGCAGCTCAGGGGGGTTTTTAGATGGCTACACCTTC.

The chain uses TRBV30 and TRBJ1-2, with 7 bases fitting TRBD1. The CDR3 sequence is 14 residues long. The germline V gene has CDR1 GTSNPN and CDR2 SVGIG (reference sequence). V shed 4 bases, J shed 1 base, and the junction held 6 bases outside the gene matches. The DNA of the CDR3 is TGTGCCTGGACCCGGACAGGTCTTAACTATGGCTACACCTTC. Amino acid sequence: CAWTRTGLNYGYTF. The full variable domain, in which reference TRBV30 and TRBJ1-2 provide the parts outside the CDR3, is SQTIHQWPATLVQPVGSPLSLECTVEGTSNPNLYWYRQAAGRGLQLLFYSVGIGQISSEVPQNLSASRPQDRQFILSSKKLLLSDSGFYLCAWTRTGLNYGYTFGSGTRLTVV.

J is TRBJ2-3 and V is TRBV4-2, with 9 bases aligning to TRBD2. Trimming at V came to 2 bases and at J to 6 bases, leaving 18 bases not matched to a gene. This CDR3 has 19 residues. Germline CDR1 and CDR2: LGHNA and YNFKEQ. CDR3 protein: CASSQIGVIAGAWGDTQYF. In DNA, the CDR3 is TGTGCCAGCAGCCAAATTGGAGTGATAGCGGGGGCATGGGGGGATACGCAGTATTTT.

V is TRBV27 and J is TRBJ1-1; TRBD1 aligns across 8 bases. Germline trimming cut 5 bases from V and 4 bases from J; bases unmatched to any gene: 12. Per the germline V gene, CDR1 is MNHEY and CDR2 is SMNVEV (reference sequence). The CDR3 sequence is 16 residues long. In nucleotides, the CDR3 is TGTGCCAGCAGTCCCGATTCCAGGGGGCCCGGCACTGAAGCTTTCTTT. This encodes CASSPDSRGPGTEAFF.

The gene calls are TRBV7-2 and TRBJ2-5, with D possibly being TRBD1 (6 bases). Germline CDR1 reads SGHTA; CDR2 reads FQGNSA. The CDR3 covers 14 residues. The V gene lost 3 bases and the J gene lost 1 base, with 9 bases spanning the gap. CDR3 protein: CASSFQGIQETQYF. DNA for the CDR3: TGTGCCAGCAGCTTTCAGGGGATCCAAGAGACCCAGTACTTC. Filled out from reference TRBV7-2 and TRBJ2-5, the complete variable domain reads GAGVSQSPSNKVTEKGKDVELRCDPISGHTALYWYRQSLGQGLEFLIYFQGNSAPDKSGLPSDRFSAERTGGSVSTLTIQRTQQEDSAVYLCASSFQGIQETQYFGPGTRLLVL.

This clone was found once. V and J are TRBV5-1 and TRBJ2-2, with D perhaps matching TRBD2 (6 bases). Trimming took 1 base from V and 5 from J, leaving 15 bases between them. Germline V gene lookup returns CDR1 SGHRS and CDR2 YFSETQ. The CDR3 is 16 amino acids. In nucleotides, the CDR3 is TGCGCCAGCAGCTTGATTTCCGGGAGAGGAACCGGGGAGCTGTTTTTT. It translates to CASSLISGRGTGELFF. Full variable domain (rest looked up from reference TRBV5-1 and TRBJ2-2): KAGVTQTPRYLIKTRGQQVTLSCSPISGHRSVSWYQQTPGQGLQFLFEYFSETQRNKGNFPGRFSGRQFSNSRSEMNVSTLELGDSALYLCASSLISGRGTGELFFGEGSRLTVL.

This sequence joins TRBV7-9 and TRBJ2-2; 10 nucleotides match TRBD2. The CDR3 sequence is 16 residues long. Germline V gene sequence: CDR1 SEHNR, CDR2 FQNEAQ (reference sequence). Unmatched junction bases numbered 2, after V lost 4 bases and J lost 0 bases. The CDR3 bases are TGTGCCAGCAGCTATAGCGGGAGGACGAACACCGGGGAGCTGTTTTTT. It translates to CASSYSGRTNTGELFF.

The chain recombines TRBV19 with TRBJ2-3; D is uncertain. CDR1 is LNHDA, CDR2 SQIVND, per germline (reference sequence). The CDR3 runs to 14 residues. The ends were cut back, 4 bases at V and 1 base at J, with 9 bases in the middle. CDR3 region: CASSNLVGTDTQYF. The CDR3 nucleotides are TGTGCCAGTAGTAACTTGGTTGGCACAGATACGCAGTATTTT. The entire variable domain, with the rest obtained from reference TRBV19 and TRBJ2-3, is as follows: DGGITQSPKYLFRKEGQNVTLSCEQNLNHDAMYWYRQDPGQGLRLIYYSQIVNDFQKGDIAEGYSVSREKKESFPLTVTSAQKNPTAFYLCASSNLVGTDTQYFGPGTRLTVL.

CDR3 amino acids: CASSLAQTSSYEQYF. In DNA, the CDR3 is TGCGCCAGCAGCTTGGCCCAGACAAGCTCCTACGAGCAGTACTTC. The gene calls are TRBV5-1 and TRBJ2-7; D gene ambiguous. The CDR3 length is 15 residues. Germline values: CDR1 SGHRS, CDR2 YFSETQ. Between the trimmed V and J ends, which lost 0 bases and 0 bases, there was a span of 10 bases.

A word on this clone: At one of its ends the junction is not consistent with the germline gene, which may arise from a read error. J is TRBJ1-2 and V is TRBV7-3; 8 bases agree with TRBD1. This CDR3 comprises 15 residues. Per germline, CDR1 SGHTA and CDR2 FQGTGA. The CDR3 loop reads CASNLGAGGIGGYTF. The CDR3 DNA is TGTGCCAGCAACTTAGGGGCAGGGGGCATTGGTGGCTACACCTTC. The full variable domain, in which reference TRBV7-3 and TRBJ1-2 provide the parts outside the CDR3, is GAGVSQTPSNKVTEKGKYVELRCDPISGHTALYWYRQSLGQGPEFLIYFQGTGAADDSGLPNDRFFAVRPEGSVSTLKIQRTERGDSAVYLCASNLGAGGIGGYTFGSGTRLTVV.

The CDR3: CASSYSRTGGLLEQFF. CDR3 DNA: TGTGCCAGCAGTTACTCGAGGACAGGGGGGCTACTTGAGCAGTTCTTC. V gene TRBV6-5 combines with J gene TRBJ2-1, with 10 bases lining up with TRBD1. Trimming took 0 bases from V and 9 from J; bases not matched to a gene: 8. The V gene's germline CDR1 is MNHEY and CDR2 SVGAGI. This CDR3 region has 16 residues.

V and J are TRBV27 and TRBJ1-2, with TRBD1 identical over 9 bases. The V and J ends lost 3 bases and 3 bases, in that order; junction bases with no gene match: 5. The CDR3 is 15 amino acids. Germline CDR1 reads MNHEY; CDR2 reads SMNVEV (reference sequence). Written as DNA, the CDR3 is TGTGCCAGCAGTTTTGAAGGACAGGGGCACTATGGCTACACCTTC. Translation: CASSFEGQGHYGYTF.

This chain joins TRBV6-1 and TRBJ1-6; 7 bases are shared with TRBD1. This CDR3 comprises 14 residues. Trimming at V came to 4 bases and at J to 9 bases, leaving 6 bases not matched to a gene. Germline assignment: CDR1 MNHNS and CDR2 SASEGT. The CDR3: CASSGTGVSSPLHF. The CDR3 bases are TGTGCCAGCAGTGGAACAGGGGTGAGTTCACCCCTCCACTTT.

V gene TRBV9 combines with J gene TRBJ2-5; 8 positions match TRBD2. This CDR3 region has 17 residues. V was clipped by 1 base and J by 5 bases; unmatched bases: 13. Germline V gene sequence: CDR1 SGDLS, CDR2 YYNGEE. In nucleotides, the CDR3 is TGTGCCAGCAGCGTAACGGCGGGGGGCAGCGAGGGGGAGACCCAGTACTTC. Translated: CASSVTAGGSEGETQYF.

The gene calls are TRBV5-1 and TRBJ2-1; possibly TRBD2 for D (5 bases). The ends were cut back, 6 bases at V and 6 bases at J, with 19 bases in the middle. The CDR3 length is 15 residues. Looked up from germline, CDR1 is SGHRS and CDR2 is YFSETQ. The CDR3 bases are TGCGCCAGCATAGGGCGGGCCGCTGAAACCAATGAGCAGTTCTTC. This encodes CASIGRAAETNEQFF.

CDR3 DNA: TGTGCCAGCAGCTCACTAGCGGGAGGGCCTTCCGACGAGCAGTACTTC. This sequence encodes CASSSLAGGPSDEQYF. This chain links TRBV7-8 with TRBJ2-7; 13 bases match TRBD2. The CDR3 has 16 amino acids. The germline V gene encodes CDR1 SGHVS and CDR2 FQNEAQ. V lost 4 bases and J lost 5; bases outside the gene matches: 8.

This chain joins TRBV5-1 and TRBJ2-7, with 10 bases identical to TRBD2. The CDR3 covers 14 residues. J lost 6 bases, V lost 7 bases, and 10 bases had no gene match. From germline, CDR1 is SGHRS and CDR2 YFSETQ. CDR3 in DNA: TGCGCCAGCTCCGGGACTAGCGCGACGGGCGAGCAGTACTTC. It translates to CASSGTSATGEQYF.

This chain joins TRBV5-6 and TRBJ2-3; D remains unclear. This CDR3 spans 14 amino acids. With 0 bases removed from V and 2 bases from J, the gap between germline ends came to 7 bases. Per the germline V gene, CDR1 is SGHDT and CDR2 is YYEEEE. In nucleotides, the CDR3 is TGTGCCAGCAGCTTGGGTCTTAACACAGATACGCAGTATTTT. Residues: CASSLGLNTDTQYF.

This clone came up a few times. The chain combines TRBV7-3 with TRBJ2-7, with TRBD1 matching 7 bases. Losses at the gene ends were 5 bases for V and 7 bases for J; bases not matched to a gene: 8. This CDR3 spans 13 amino acids. Per germline, CDR1 SGHTA and CDR2 FQGTGA. CDR3 nucleotide sequence: TGTGCCAGCAGCACAGGGGCATTTGGAGAGCAGTACTTC. This sequence encodes CASSTGAFGEQYF.

The chain employs TRBV19 and TRBJ1-2; TRBD1 matches 7 bases. V dropped 3 bases and J dropped 1; count of bases not matched to a gene: 8. CDR3 length: 16 amino acids. Germline CDR1 and CDR2: LNHDA and SQIVND (reference sequence). CDR3 region: CASSMATGSFNYGYTF. As DNA, the CDR3 is TGTGCCAGTAGTATGGCGACAGGGTCGTTTAACTATGGCTACACCTTC.